This T cell receptor beta chain was documented in a study of cytomegalovirus exposure and HLA in healthy donors (dated by TCRdb to about 2017). Study-level background: According to an earlier analysis of 587 of the donors, some 180 million T cells yielded some 110 million unique TCR beta sequences and 276 Gb of sequence data. About 320 gigabases of sequencing data and approximately 85 million unique TCR sequences were included in an early release covering several hundred HLA-typed donors. Of the 300 to 450 genotyped donors, about 84% fell in the genetic ancestry cluster associated with self-reported Caucasian donors. The aim of the study was to test whether cataloging public T cell receptors could identify signatures of past pathogen exposure. The study profiled the T cell repertoires of hundreds of subjects by immunosequencing and related them to cytomegalovirus serostatus. Along with the approximately 700-subject first cohort, a separate validation cohort of over a hundred different subjects was used. To predict cytomegalovirus infection status, the study combined high-throughput TCR immunosequencing, statistical association of individual TCRs with disease status, and machine learning. A later analysis re-analyzed previously published TCR beta repertoires from 650 to 800 donors and added high-resolution HLA genotyping to study TCR occurrence patterns. The later analysis used no new phenotypic data to find candidate immune exposures, relying instead on TCR beta sequences and their occurrence across donors. An earlier analysis of some 600 of the donors applied high-throughput TCR beta sequencing to assess whether each TCR beta V gene segment acted as functional or pseudogenic. Alongside the repertoire data, information on donor age, sex, ethnicity and CMV serostatus was compiled. Genome-wide SNP genotypes for about 65% of the roughly 670 donors were used in a later genetic analysis, which treated that subset as a discovery cohort. All discovery cohort repertoires had been generated using a single sequencing platform. Both class I and class II loci were covered by HLA typing, at four-digit resolution. The number of typed donors differed by locus: about 620-640 for A, B, C, DRB1 and DQB1; some 500 for DQA1; over 600 for DPA1; and around 490 for DPB1. Several DR-DQ haplotypes were treated as single units for association and clustering because of strong linkage in the cohort. Across some 400 genotyped donors of the cohort, an average of roughly 230,000 unique TCR beta nucleotide sequences per donor were sequenced, and approximately 17% of those sequences were non-productive. Paper-wide results and their limitations: The study gave a list of 150 to 200 TCR beta chains associated with cytomegalovirus. In both the original and validation cohorts, the classifier was reported to diagnose cytomegalovirus status with high specificity and sensitivity. A few of the identified cytomegalovirus-associated TCR beta chains were confirmed in vitro to be specific for cytomegalovirus antigens. A later analysis found that most CMV-associated TCR beta chains appeared HLA-restricted, with HLA associations seemingly driven largely by CMV exposure. The cohort was sequenced for TCR beta chains only, and without alpha or paired-chain data the features that could be detected were limited. According to a later genetic analysis, donors in an Asian-associated ancestry cluster had fewer N-insertions in productive TCRs than the roughly 700-donor mean. A further reported finding was that TCR beta sequences accurately predicted the HLA-A and HLA-B alleles for most subjects in the first cohort. When HLA alleles, especially DR and DQ, strongly co-occurred, TCR associations were difficult to assign to individual alleles. In a later analysis, HLA-associated TCR beta chains were found to be more clonally expanded and to have lower generation probabilities than equally common non-associated chains. Because HLA typing was missing for some donors at each locus, association tests included only the typed subset. Because counts were too low, about 17 rarely observed V segments, including chromosome 9 orphons, were excluded from the earlier analysis of 500 to 700 of the donors. A group of highly shared sequence variants was considered likely to be a technical artifact of the sequencing pipeline. According to a later analysis, TCR association rates differed among HLA loci, with DRB1 alleles showing the most associated TCRs and HLA-C alleles showing the fewest. Several of the top co-occurrence clusters appeared to be linked to parvovirus B19, influenza, CMV and Epstein-Barr virus, according to a later analysis. A later genetic analysis associated a missense DCLRE1C variant with V-gene and J-gene trimming of TCR beta chains, and an independent cohort replicated the association. Immune exposure information for the cohort was limited to CMV serostatus. Broadly in line with IMGT annotations, most TCR beta V segments showed up in productive rearrangements about 87% or about 30% of the time in an earlier analysis of under 700 of the donors. Correlated functional status among segregating V segments might be attributable to linkage disequilibrium, but an unknown experimental factor could not be ruled out. Specific HLA alleles were associated with about 17,000 TCR beta sequences at a false discovery rate of 0.05 in a later analysis. The 87-base-pair reads could not distinguish some IMGT-functional V segments, including TRBV6-2 and TRBV6-3, so those segments were excluded. The authors suggested that the approach could potentially be generalized to other disease states and immunological phenotypes. While some public TCRs were present in many individuals, most TCR sequences turned up only very rarely across donors. The presence/absence analyses assumed that sequencing depth was roughly uniform across donors, and that assumption may not be true.

Taken from cysteine to phenylalanine, the CDR3 has 13 residues. Of the read, only the CDR3 DNA is kept; its 39 bases are in frame from base 1. From a lookup of the germline V gene, CDR1 and CDR2 are MGHRA and YSYEKL. Trimming removed 0 bases from V and 6 bases from J, leaving 8 bases between the germline ends. Comment on this clone: The clone's antigen remains unknown. The sample holds no much larger clone one base away, and base qualities are not on file.

In total, over 600 healthy bone marrow donors made up the cohort. All cohort members were sampled while nominally healthy, although unrecorded immune exposures were likely present. The donor tested CMV seronegative, placing the donor among the approximately 400 seronegative members of the cohort. Each donor provided a peripheral blood sample, and peripheral blood mononuclear cells were used for TCR beta sequencing. The Qiagen DNeasy Blood Extraction Kit was used to extract genomic DNA from the blood cell samples. The library relied on the immunoSEQ multiplex PCR assay. The multiplex PCR relied on a mix of 60 forward primers for TCR Vbeta segments and 13 reverse primers for TCR Jbeta segments. Amplification of the CDR3 region of rearranged TCR beta genes was performed with a multiplex PCR assay on genomic DNA. Amplified TCR beta libraries were sequenced as 87-base-pair reads on the Illumina HiSeq System. On the study's bioinformatics: A later analysis counted about 76 million unique TCR beta chains across the 666 repertoires, and 10 million to 11 million of these chains were shared by at least two donors. A nearest-neighbor algorithm error-corrected the raw reads and collapsed the reads into unique sequences, merging closely related sequences to remove PCR and sequencing errors. V, D and J gene segments were assigned by aligning CDR3 sequences to IMGT reference sequences. For a sequence to be retained, a match of at least six nucleotides to both a V gene segment and a J gene segment was required. Rearrangements were called productive when the CDR3 lacked stop codons and stayed in frame with V and J; all others were non-productive. CDR3 was defined according to IMGT convention as the region running from the second conserved V-encoded cysteine to the conserved J-encoded phenylalanine. Sequences without an unambiguous match to a single V gene segment were excluded from the earlier analysis of 587 of the donors. An earlier analysis of several hundred of the donors classified V segments as functional when productive rearrangements were above 56.7% and as segregating when the standard deviation between donors was above 5%. A statistical classification framework was built for diagnosing cytomegalovirus status from the catalog of TCR beta chain sequences. V and J gene assignment, in a later analysis, came from comparing TCR nucleotide sequences with IMGT/GENE-DB human TR gene sequences. In a later analysis, CDR3 sequences and most-parsimonious VDJ recombination scenarios were assigned using the TCRdist pipeline. A later analysis defined each TCR beta chain by its CDR3 amino acid sequence plus V-gene family, and excluded reads lacking a unique V-gene family. In a later analysis, some 600 highly shared, low-generation-probability nucleotide sequences were removed to address suspected cross-contamination and a sequencing artifact. In a later analysis, a clonal expansion index was calculated for each public chain from normalized within-repertoire ranks of inferred template counts. Generation probabilities in a later analysis came from a VDJ recombination model fitted to out-of-frame rearrangements, and those results were checked against IGoR. In a later analysis, TCR-TCR, TCR-HLA and TCR-CMV co-occurrence was scored with hypergeometric tests, and a repertoire-size bias correction was applied to TCR pairs. To estimate false discovery rates, a later analysis permuted the HLA or CMV assignments 20 times. In a later analysis, co-occurring TCRs were grouped using DBSCAN, with TCRdist sequence similarity added in when clustering inside HLA-allele-positive subsets. Co-occurrence clustering excluded repertoires with fewer than 30,000 or more than 120,000 public chains, plus five with anomalous nucleotide sharing. Entries here come from immuneACCESS through TCRdb and include only in-frame sequences with V and J called. Some clones fail to appear in such tables; in the studies checked, an unresolved V gene covers under half of the shortfall, and the cause of the remainder is unknown. V, J and clone size are those of that table, while D and trimming were read from the DNA. Here the sample has over 150,000 clones; about four fifths occur a single time. The ten largest clones add up to over 10% of the sample.

The V and J genes are TRBV4-1 and TRBJ1-2; no confident D gene assignment can be made. The sample taken for sequencing was PBMCs. The TCR originated in a woman in her forties or fifties in good health and CMV-seronegative. The bases read TGCGCCAGCAGCCAAGAGCTAGGCGATGGCTACACCTTC. Its protein reads: CASSQELGDGYTF.